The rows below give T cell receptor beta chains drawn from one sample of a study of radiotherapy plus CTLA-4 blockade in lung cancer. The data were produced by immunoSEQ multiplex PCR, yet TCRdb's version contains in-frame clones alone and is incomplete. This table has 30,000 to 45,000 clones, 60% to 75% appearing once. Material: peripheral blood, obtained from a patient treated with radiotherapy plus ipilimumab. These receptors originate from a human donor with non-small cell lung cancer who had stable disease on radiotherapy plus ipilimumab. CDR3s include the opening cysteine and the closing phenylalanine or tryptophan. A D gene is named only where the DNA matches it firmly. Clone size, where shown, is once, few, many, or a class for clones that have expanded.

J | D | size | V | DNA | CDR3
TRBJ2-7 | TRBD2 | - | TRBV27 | TGTGCCAGCAGTTTGCCTAGCGGGGGGCCGGCGTACGAGCAGTACTTC | CASSLPSGGPAYEQYF
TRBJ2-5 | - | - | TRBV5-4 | TGTGCCAGCAGCCACCCCAGCGGGCGCCGTGCCCAAGAGACCCAGTACTTC | CASSHPSGRRAQETQYF
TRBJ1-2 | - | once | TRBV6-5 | TGTGCCAGCAGCCTTGACAGGCCCCTAGGCTACACCTTC | CASSLDRPLGYTF
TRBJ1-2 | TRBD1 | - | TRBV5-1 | TGCGCCAGCAGCTTGGGACAGGGGGCAGGTGGCTACACCTTC | CASSLGQGAGGYTF
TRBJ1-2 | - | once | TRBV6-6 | TGTGCCAGCAGACCTGGGGAAGGGGGCTACACCTTC | CASRPGEGGYTF
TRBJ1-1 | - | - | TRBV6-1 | TGTGCCAGCAGTGGGGAAACAGTTTACACTGAAGCTTTCTTT | CASSGETVYTEAFF
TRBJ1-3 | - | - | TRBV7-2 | TGTGCCAGCAGCTCGGACAGCGCGAGCTCTGGAAACACCATATATTTT | CASSSDSASSGNTIYF
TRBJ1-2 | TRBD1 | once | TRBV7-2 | TGTGCCAGCAGCTTAGTATTGGCAGGGGGAGGCTACACCTTC | CASSLVLAGGGYTF
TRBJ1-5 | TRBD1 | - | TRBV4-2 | TGTGCCAGCAGCCGCGACAGGGAAGGTCCCCAGCATTTT | CASSRDREGPQHF
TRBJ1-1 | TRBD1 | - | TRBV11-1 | TGTGCCAGCAGCTCAGGGGGCGCAGGCACTGAAGCTTTCTTT | CASSSGGAGTEAFF
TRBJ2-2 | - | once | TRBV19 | TGTGCCAGTAGTAAGCAGGCTTCGAACACCGGGGAGCTGTTTTTT | CASSKQASNTGELFF
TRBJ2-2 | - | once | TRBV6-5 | TGTGCCACCGGCCCACCCACCGGGGAGCTGTTTTTT | CATGPPTGELFF
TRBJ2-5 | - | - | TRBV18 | TGTGCCAGCTCACCGTTAGAGACCCAGTACTTC | CASSPLETQYF
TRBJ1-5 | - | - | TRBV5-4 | TGTGCCAGCAGCTTGGGTGGTGATCAGCCCCAGCATTTT | CASSLGGDQPQHF